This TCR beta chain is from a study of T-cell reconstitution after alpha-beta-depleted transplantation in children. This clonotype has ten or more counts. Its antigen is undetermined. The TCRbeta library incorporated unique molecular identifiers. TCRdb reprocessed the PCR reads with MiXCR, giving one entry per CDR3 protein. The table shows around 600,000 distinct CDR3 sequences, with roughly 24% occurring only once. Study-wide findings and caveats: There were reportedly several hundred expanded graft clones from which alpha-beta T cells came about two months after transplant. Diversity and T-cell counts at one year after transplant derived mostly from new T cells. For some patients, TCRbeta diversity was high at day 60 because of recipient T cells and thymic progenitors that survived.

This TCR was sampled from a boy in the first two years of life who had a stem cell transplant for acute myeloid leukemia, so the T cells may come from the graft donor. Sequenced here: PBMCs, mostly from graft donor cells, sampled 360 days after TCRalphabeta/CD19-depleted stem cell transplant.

The CDR3 DNA is TGTGCCAGCAGCCAAGACGCGGCTGGGGCCAACGTCCTGACTTTC. Its translation: CASSQDAAGANVLTF. The chain couples TRBV3-1 to TRBJ2-6, with D unresolved. Germline V gives CDR1 LGHDT, CDR2 YNNKEL (reference sequence). This CDR3 contains 15 residues. Trimming stripped 0 bases from V and 2 bases from J, with 5 bases between.